This TCR beta chain emerged from a study of shared clonotypes between healthy human individuals. As regards this clone: What it recognizes is unknown.

Study results and caveats: Sampling used blood alone; tissue repertoires probably differ. Naive subsets typically showed greater estimated richness than memory subsets.

In the authors' workflow: Filtering differed since immunoSEQ provided only junctions, with no quality scores. Repertoires were generated with immunoSEQ multiplex PCR, while TCRdb's copy carries only in-frame clones and drops some. V, J and clone size derive from that table, while D and trimming were established from the DNA sequence. The profile covers 190,000 or so clones, with just under 95% appearing a single time and 0.067% taken by the ten largest. The CDR3 is made up of 14 amino acids. V lost 6 bases, J lost 7 bases, and 9 bases stayed unmatched. Germline V gene sequence: CDR1 SNHLY, CDR2 FYNNEI.

The rearrangement uses TRBV2 and TRBJ1-2; 9 nucleotides agree with TRBD1. Material for sequencing was naive CD4+ T cells sorted from blood. Subset denoted: CD45RA+ positively selected. The sequence was collected from a woman aged 30 to 39 in good health. This CDR3 is CASSRTGERLGYTF. The CDR3 nucleotides are TGTGCCAGCAGCCGGACAGGGGAAAGGCTTGGCTACACCTTC.